Below are 21 T cell receptor beta chains sequenced from a single sample in a study of beta chain features in type 1 diabetes. The study's findings and limits: In all four CD4+ subsets, TCRB CDR3 length was significantly, moderately reduced in type 1 diabetes.

Antigens for these TCRs are unknown. The whole isolated RNA underwent reverse transcription, so sequencing captured expressed TCRB transcripts. Profiled with immunoSEQ multiplex PCR; TCRdb holds only in-frame clones, not every one. The repertoire consists of roughly 300,000 clones, with around 15% occurring once and the leading ten covering roughly 0.018%. Sample: naive CD4+ T cells from blood. The receptors come from a man aged 25-45 years with type 1 diabetes.

Comments on this clone: Distinct nucleotide sequences in the sample also encode this CDR3. This chain joins TRBV28 and TRBJ2-3, with D unresolved. The germline V gene has CDR1 MDHEN and CDR2 SYDVKM. This CDR3 comprises 11 residues. Trimming removed 3 bases from V and 5 bases from J, with 3 bases in between. The CDR3 coding sequence is TGTGCCAGCAGTTTCCGAGATACGCAGTATTTT. Translated, it gives CASSFRDTQYF.

The J gene is TRBJ1-5, the V gene TRBV7-8, with TRBD1 matching over 8 bases. The trim removed 0 bases at V and 6 bases at J, leaving 7 bases unmatched. This CDR3 has 16 amino acids. Germline CDR1 is SGHVS and CDR2 is FQNEAQ. The CDR3 region has the DNA TGTGCCAGCAGCTTAGCTGGGCAGGGGGCGCTTCAGCCCCAGCATTTT. Encoded protein: CASSLAGQGALQPQHF.

This clone was seen a handful of times. The chain joins TRBV18 to TRBJ2-3; TRBD2 matches at 9 bases. V shed 2 bases, J shed 6 bases, and the junction held 6 bases outside the gene matches. CDR3 length: 15 amino acids. CDR1 and CDR2 from the germline V gene are KGHSH and LQKENI. CDR3 in amino acids: CASSPKTSGTDTQYF. CDR3 DNA: TGTGCCAGCTCACCAAAGACTAGCGGTACGGATACGCAGTATTTT. Filled out from reference TRBV18 and TRBJ2-3, the complete variable domain reads NAGVMQNPRHLVRRRGQEARLRCSPMKGHSHVYWYRQLPEEGLKFMVYLQKENIIDESGMPKERFSAEFPKEGPSILRIQQVVRGDSAAYFCASSPKTSGTDTQYFGPGTRLTVL.

The rearrangement links TRBV4-1 to TRBJ2-5, with a weak D call TRBD2 (6 bases). Trimming removed 3 bases at V and 3 bases at J, with 8 bases between. The germline V gene has CDR1 MGHRA and CDR2 YSYEKL. This CDR3 has 13 amino acids. The CDR3 sequence is CASSQRGEETQYF. The CDR3 DNA is TGCGCCAGCAGCCAGCGGGGAGAAGAGACCCAGTACTTC.

This chain links TRBV27 with TRBJ1-5; 8 bases agree with TRBD1. Trimming took 7 bases from V and 2 from J; bases not matched to a gene: 1. CDR3 length equals 13 residues. CDR1 is MNHEY, CDR2 SMNVEV, per germline (reference sequence). CDR3: CASTDRGNQPQHF. The CDR3 nucleotides read TGTGCCAGCACGGACAGGGGCAATCAGCCCCAGCATTTT.

CDR3 coding DNA: TGCAGCGTCGCCGACAGGGATACAGATACGCAGTATTTT. It specifies CSVADRDTDTQYF. The chain has TRBV29-1 and TRBJ2-3; TRBD1 matches 7 bases. V was pared by 6 bases and J by 3 bases, with 6 bases of the junction left unmatched. CDR3 length: 13 amino acids. The germline V gene has CDR1 SQVTM and CDR2 ANQGSEA.

There are a few counts of this clone. This chain links TRBV7-2 with TRBJ2-5; D might be TRBD2 (5 bases). In germline, CDR1 is SGHTA, CDR2 FQGNSA. The CDR3 covers 13 residues. Trimming took 3 bases from V and 4 from J, leaving 9 bases between them. The CDR3, as DNA: TGTGCCAGCAGCTTCCCGGGGATAGAGACCCAGTACTTC. It is translated as CASSFPGIETQYF. Full variable domain (rest looked up from reference TRBV7-2 and TRBJ2-5): GAGVSQSPSNKVTEKGKDVELRCDPISGHTALYWYRQSLGQGLEFLIYFQGNSAPDKSGLPSDRFSAERTGGSVSTLTIQRTQQEDSAVYLCASSFPGIETQYFGPGTRLLVL.

This rearrangement joins TRBV7-2 to TRBJ2-2; TRBD1 aligns across 11 bases. The CDR3 sequence is 15 residues long. Losses at the gene ends were 7 bases for V and 5 bases for J; bases not matched to a gene: 6. From germline, CDR1 is SGHTA and CDR2 FQGNSA. CDR3 in DNA: TGTGCCAGCATCCTCGGGGACAGGGGGACCGGGGAGCTGTTTTTT. As protein: CASILGDRGTGELFF.

The V and J genes are TRBV29-1 and TRBJ2-7; 8 nucleotides align to TRBD2. CDR3 length: 14 amino acids. J was trimmed by 2 bases and V by 5 bases; bases with no gene match: 8. Germline lookup yields CDR1 SQVTM and CDR2 ANQGSEA. CDR3 in amino acids: CSVRTSGQPYEQYF. CDR3 nucleotide sequence: TGCAGCGTTCGTACTAGCGGACAACCCTACGAGCAGTACTTC.

This clone was seen only a few times. V and J are TRBV28 and TRBJ1-5, with 7 bases that match TRBD1. Unmatched junction bases numbered 7, after V lost 3 bases and J lost 8 bases. The CDR3 runs 14 residues. CDR1 is MDHEN, CDR2 SYDVKM, per germline. DNA of the CDR3: TGTGCCAGCAGTTTGGGTGACAGGGAAGAGCCCCAGCATTTT. Protein: CASSLGDREEPQHF.

V gene TRBV28 combines with J gene TRBJ2-7; 9 bases line up with TRBD1. V lost 5 bases to trimming and J lost 6 bases; unmatched junction nucleotides: 8. CDR1 is MDHEN and CDR2 is SYDVKM in the germline V gene. This CDR3 spans 14 amino acids. DNA for the CDR3: TGTGCCAGCAGTCCGGGGGACAGGGTGTCCGAGCAGTACTTC. As protein: CASSPGDRVSEQYF.

The chain carries TRBV9 and TRBJ1-1; D gene unclear. The CDR3 covers 12 residues. The germline gives CDR1 SGDLS, CDR2 YYNGEE. With 2 bases removed from V and 3 bases from J, the gap between germline ends came to 5 bases. CDR3 in DNA: TGTGCCAGCAGCGTGGGCGACACTGAAGCTTTCTTT. Its translation is CASSVGDTEAFF.

This clone has a handful of counts. The V gene is TRBV18, the J gene TRBJ2-7; 7 positions agree with TRBD1. The CDR3 is 15 residues long. The trim removed 4 bases at V and 4 bases at J, leaving 10 bases unmatched. Per germline, CDR1 KGHSH and CDR2 LQKENI. This CDR3 is CASSLQTGTAYEQYF. The CDR3, as DNA: TGTGCCAGCTCACTCCAGACCGGGACAGCTTACGAGCAGTACTTC.

This clone occurred a few times. J is TRBJ2-3 and V is TRBV6-5; D perhaps matches TRBD2 (6 bases). The CDR3 sequence is 13 residues long. Germline lookup yields CDR1 MNHEY and CDR2 SVGAGI. V lost 6 bases and J 7 bases, leaving 14 bases between the germline ends. CDR3 DNA: TGTGCCAGCAGCCCGACTAGTAAACATACGCAGTATTTT. It yields the protein CASSPTSKHTQYF.

V is TRBV11-3 and J is TRBJ2-5; possibly TRBD2 for D (5 bases). Germline values: CDR1 SGHNT, CDR2 YENEEA. V gave up 1 base and J gave up 5 bases, with 8 bases separating them. The CDR3 covers 13 residues. The CDR3 region is CASSLAERETQYF. As DNA, the CDR3 is TGTGCCAGCAGCTTAGCTGAGCGGGAGACCCAGTACTTC.

In this sample, this clone turned up a few times. The V gene is TRBV28, the J gene TRBJ2-3, with a tentative D call TRBD2 (6 bases). Germline V gene data show CDR1 as MDHEN and CDR2 as SYDVKM. V gave up 1 base and J gave up 2 bases, with 13 bases separating them. The CDR3 has 16 residues. DNA for the CDR3: TGTGCCAGCAGTTTATTAGGCGGGGCCTCCACAGATACGCAGTATTTT. Encoded protein: CASSLLGGASTDTQYF.

For the CDR3, the DNA is TGTGCCAGCTCCCCGGGGGAGGGGAATCAGCCCCAGCATTTT. Its translation is CASSPGEGNQPQHF. This chain joins TRBV2 and TRBJ1-5; D may be TRBD1 (5 bases). Germline V gene data show CDR1 as SNHLY and CDR2 as FYNNEI. V was trimmed by 8 bases and J by 4 bases, leaving 15 bases between them. The CDR3 length is 14 residues.

This clone was counted between two and nine times. This chain joins TRBV19 and TRBJ2-1; 7 nucleotides agree with TRBD2. Germline V gene sequence: CDR1 LNHDA, CDR2 SQIVND (reference sequence). The CDR3 totals 14 residues. V trimming: 7 bases; J trimming: 5 bases; junction bases outside the gene matches: 8. The CDR3 DNA is TGTGCCAGTAATATCGGGACTACGGACAATGAGCAGTTCTTC. Protein sequence: CASNIGTTDNEQFF.

There are a few counts of this clone. The rearrangement links TRBV5-1 to TRBJ1-4; the D gene is possibly TRBD1 (6 bases). CDR1 SGHRS and CDR2 YFSETQ come from the germline V gene. The CDR3 spans 14 residues. Between the trimmed V and J ends, which lost 6 bases and 7 bases, there was a span of 16 bases. Here the CDR3 DNA reads TGCGCCAGCAAGTTGACAGGACTGAGTGAAAAACTGTTTTTT. Translated: CASKLTGLSEKLFF.

This clone was observed once. The chain recombines TRBV7-2 with TRBJ1-2, with D maybe TRBD1 (5 bases). V was clipped by 3 bases and J by 8 bases, with 16 bases between them. This CDR3 contains 14 residues. Germline V CDR1 and CDR2: SGHTA, FQGNSA. CDR3: CASSLRDLRTGYTF. Written as DNA, the CDR3 is TGTGCCAGCAGCTTGCGGGACTTAAGGACCGGCTACACCTTC.

The chain links TRBV6-5 to TRBJ2-1; 9 bases are shared with TRBD1. Per germline, CDR1 MNHEY and CDR2 SVGAGI. V gave up 5 bases and J gave up 5 bases; unmatched junction bases: 7. The CDR3 totals 15 residues. CDR3 DNA sequence: TGTGCCAGCAGTCCCTTGGGACAGGGAAACAATGAGCAGTTCTTC. It is translated as CASSPLGQGNNEQFF.